A single sample gave rise to the 20 T cell receptor beta chains below, sequenced in a study of blood T cell repertoires in COVID-19. Here immunoSEQ multiplex PCR was the method, and the copy in TCRdb shows in-frame clones only, minus some. The sample lists a few hundred thousand clones; 87% were seen once. Sequencing was carried out using PBMCs or T cells enriched from blood (not recorded which). The receptors shown here come from a woman in her thirties who had recovered from COVID-19.

Here the CDR3 reads CASRLVGDRDYGYTF. Written as DNA, the CDR3 is TGCGCCAGCAGACTTGTAGGGGACAGGGACTATGGCTACACCTTC. This chain uses TRBV5-1 with TRBJ1-2; TRBD1 aligns across 9 bases. The CDR3 spans 15 residues. The J segment lost 3 bases and the V segment lost 5 bases, leaving 8 bases of the junction unmatched. Germline V gene data show CDR1 as SGHRS and CDR2 as YFSETQ.

The CDR3 loop reads CASRKGEETQYF. The CDR3 DNA is TGTGCCAGCAGGAAGGGGGAGGAGACCCAGTACTTC. This chain connects TRBV25-1 to TRBJ2-5, with a weak D call TRBD1 (6 bases). Trimming took 6 bases from V and 5 from J, leaving 10 bases between them. The CDR3 runs 12 residues. CDR1 is MGHDK, CDR2 SYGVNS, per germline.

The J gene is TRBJ2-1, the V gene TRBV6-5, with D perhaps TRBD1 (5 bases). The CDR3 totals 15 residues. The germline gives CDR1 MNHEY, CDR2 SVGAGI. The germline V and J ends were trimmed by 4 bases and 4 bases, with 14 bases remaining between them. This CDR3 reads CASSFLQELYNEQFF. The CDR3 DNA is TGTGCCAGCAGTTTTTTACAGGAGCTTTACAATGAGCAGTTCTTC.

The chain recombines TRBV6-2 or TRBV6-3 with TRBJ2-1; 8 bases align to TRBD2. This CDR3 is 17 amino acids long. The junction had 9 bases not matched to a gene; V was cut back by 5 bases and J by 0 bases. The germline V gene has CDR1 MNHEY and CDR2 SVGEGT. As DNA, the CDR3 is TGTGCCAGCAGTACCGGGACTAGTGTGAGCTCCTACAATGAGCAGTTCTTC. Its translation: CASSTGTSVSSYNEQFF.

This chain uses TRBV3-1 (or the pseudogene TRBV3-2) with TRBJ2-5; D unclear. The CDR3 sequence is 12 residues long. The germline V gene encodes CDR1 LGHDT and CDR2 YNNKEL (reference sequence). The V gene lost 4 bases and the J gene lost 5 bases, with 8 bases spanning the gap. Here the CDR3 reads CASSLPGETQYF. Here the CDR3 DNA reads TGTGCCAGCAGCCTCCCCGGGGAGACCCAGTACTTC.

The CDR3 spells CASSPGTGGPYEQYF. The CDR3 DNA is TGTGCCAGTAGTCCCGGGACAGGGGGCCCCTACGAGCAGTACTTC. The chain carries TRBV19 and TRBJ2-7, with TRBD1 matching over 12 bases. This CDR3 has 15 residues. V shed 5 bases, J shed 2 bases, and the junction held 4 bases outside the gene matches. The germline V gene encodes CDR1 LNHDA and CDR2 SQIVND (reference sequence).

The chain has TRBV2 and TRBJ1-4; possible D gene TRBD1, 6 bases. The ends were cut back, 5 bases at V and 2 bases at J, with 9 bases in the middle. Germline CDR1 is SNHLY and CDR2 is FYNNEI. CDR3 size: 14 residues. The chain's CDR3 is CASSPQGTNEKLFF. In DNA, the CDR3 is TGTGCCAGCAGTCCCCAGGGGACTAATGAAAAACTGTTTTTT.

The rearrangement uses TRBV7-9 and TRBJ2-3, with 8 positions matching TRBD1. The V gene end was trimmed by 5 bases and the J gene end by 4 bases; junction bases not matched to a gene: 23. The CDR3 is 20 residues long. CDR1 is SEHNR and CDR2 is FQNEAQ in the germline V gene (reference sequence). The CDR3 region is CASSTGRDRRTSGYADTQYF. CDR3 nucleotide sequence: TGTGCCAGCAGCACGGGCCGGGACAGGAGGACAAGTGGGTATGCAGATACGCAGTATTTT. Full variable domain (remainder filled in from reference TRBV7-9 and TRBJ2-3): DTGVSQNPRHKITKRGQNVTFRCDPISEHNRLYWYRQTLGQGPEFLTYFQNEAQLEKSRLLSDRFSAERPKGSFSTLEIQRTEQGDSAMYLCASSTGRDRRTSGYADTQYFGPGTRLTVL.

The chain uses TRBV6-5 and TRBJ1-5, with D possibly being TRBD1 (5 bases). Germline-derived CDR1 and CDR2 are MNHEY and SVGAGI. The germline V and J ends were trimmed by 5 bases and 6 bases, with 11 bases remaining between them. This CDR3 has 13 residues. The CDR3 here is CASSPTGSQPQHF. In nucleotides, the CDR3 is TGTGCCAGCAGTCCCACAGGTTCTCAGCCCCAGCATTTT.

In this sample, this clone turned up once. The chain couples TRBV19 to TRBJ1-1; the D is unclear. The CDR3 is made up of 13 amino acids. Trimming cost V 5 bases and J 1 base, with 8 bases left between them. Per the germline V gene, CDR1 is LNHDA and CDR2 is SQIVND (reference sequence). The DNA of the CDR3 is TGTGCCAGTAGTCAGGTCTCGAACACTGAAGCTTTCTTT. Its protein is CASSQVSNTEAFF.

V is TRBV11-2 and J is TRBJ1-3, with D possibly TRBD1 on 5 matching bases. Trimming stripped 1 base from V and 0 bases from J, with 19 bases between. This CDR3 is 19 amino acids long. The V gene's germline CDR1 is SGHAT and CDR2 FQNNGV. This CDR3 is CASSLGAEPWGDSGNTIYF. For the CDR3, the DNA is TGTGCCAGCAGCTTAGGGGCCGAACCGTGGGGGGACTCTGGAAACACCATATATTTT.

The chain recombines TRBV5-1 with TRBJ2-5; D gene uncertain. CDR1 and CDR2 (germline): SGHRS, YFSETQ. The CDR3 contains 14 residues. Trimming stripped 0 bases from V and 1 base from J, with 7 bases between. DNA for the CDR3: TGCGCCAGCAGCTTGGTGCCAGGCCAAGAGACCCAGTACTTC. Translating gives CASSLVPGQETQYF.

The chain links TRBV6-1 to TRBJ1-3; D not resolved. Per the germline V gene, CDR1 is MNHNS and CDR2 is SASEGT. The CDR3 loop spans 15 amino acids. With 3 bases removed from V and 1 base from J, the gap between germline ends came to 10 bases. The CDR3 region has the DNA TGTGCCAGCAGTGAGGTCCTCAGGTCTGGAAACACCATATATTTT. Amino acids: CASSEVLRSGNTIYF.

The rearrangement joins TRBV9 to TRBJ2-1; no clear D gene. Trimming shortened V by 0 bases and J by 6 bases, and 4 bases separated the two germline ends. In germline, CDR1 is SGDLS, CDR2 YYNGEE. This CDR3 region has 12 residues. CDR3 residues: CASSVGANEQFF. In DNA form, the CDR3 reads TGTGCCAGCAGCGTAGGAGCCAATGAGCAGTTCTTC.

This chain uses TRBV2 with TRBJ1-1; no clear D gene. The V gene's germline CDR1 is SNHLY and CDR2 FYNNEI. The CDR3 is made up of 14 amino acids. The germline V and J ends were trimmed by 6 bases and 6 bases, with 17 bases remaining between them. CDR3 in DNA: TGTGCCAGCAGCGTAGACCCCCAAAGCGCTGAAGCTTTCTTT. Amino acid sequence: CASSVDPQSAEAFF.

This chain connects TRBV5-6 to TRBJ2-3; TRBD2 matches at 10 bases. Per the germline V gene, CDR1 is SGHDT and CDR2 is YYEEEE. There are 16 residues in the CDR3. Trimming removed 3 bases from V and 1 base from J; junction bases left unmatched: 5. The CDR3 spells CASSSSGTSGTDTQYF. CDR3 DNA: TGTGCCAGCAGCTCGAGCGGGACTAGCGGCACAGATACGCAGTATTTT.

CDR3 coding DNA: TGTGCCAGCAGCCCCAGGACAGGGCCCCTCGTTGACACCATATATTTT. Residues: CASSPRTGPLVDTIYF. This chain connects TRBV5-6 to TRBJ1-3, with 8 bases lining up with TRBD1. Germline loops: CDR1 SGHDT, CDR2 YYEEEE. With V trimmed by 4 bases and J by 8 bases, 14 bases remained unmatched. This CDR3 has 16 amino acids. The full variable domain, in which reference TRBV5-6 and TRBJ1-3 provide the parts outside the CDR3, is DAGVTQSPTHLIKTRGQQVTLRCSPKSGHDTVSWYQQALGQGPQFIFQYYEEEERQRGNFPDRFSGHQFPNYSSELNVNALLLGDSALYLCASSPRTGPLVDTIYFGEGSWLTVV.

To note about this clone: The same CDR3 arises from other DNA sequences in this sample as well. The chain uses TRBV5-5 and TRBJ1-4, with 9 bases fitting TRBD1. There are 15 residues in the CDR3. V trimming: 4 bases; J trimming: 8 bases; junction bases outside the gene matches: 9. The germline gives CDR1 SGHKS, CDR2 YYEKEE (reference sequence). The CDR3 sequence is CASSPGDRGYEKLFF. The DNA of the CDR3 is TGTGCCAGCAGCCCCGGTGACAGGGGGTACGAAAAACTGTTTTTT.

This clone was detected once. This sequence joins TRBV7-2 and TRBJ2-7; 8 bases agree with TRBD2. V was clipped by 5 bases and J by 6 bases; unmatched bases: 9. The CDR3 has 14 amino acids. CDR1 and CDR2 from the germline V gene are SGHTA and FQGNSA. The CDR3 sequence: CASSPYSGASEQYF. As DNA, the CDR3 is TGTGCCAGCAGCCCGTATAGCGGGGCCTCCGAGCAGTACTTC.

This clone was seen a few times. J is TRBJ2-1 and V is TRBV24-1, with D perhaps TRBD2 (5 bases). V shed 5 bases and J shed 4 bases, with 11 bases lying between them. CDR1 KGHDR and CDR2 SFDVKD come from the germline V gene. The CDR3 totals 14 residues. This CDR3 reads CATSASGNYNEQFF. Here the CDR3 DNA reads TGTGCCACCAGTGCTTCGGGGAATTACAATGAGCAGTTCTTC.